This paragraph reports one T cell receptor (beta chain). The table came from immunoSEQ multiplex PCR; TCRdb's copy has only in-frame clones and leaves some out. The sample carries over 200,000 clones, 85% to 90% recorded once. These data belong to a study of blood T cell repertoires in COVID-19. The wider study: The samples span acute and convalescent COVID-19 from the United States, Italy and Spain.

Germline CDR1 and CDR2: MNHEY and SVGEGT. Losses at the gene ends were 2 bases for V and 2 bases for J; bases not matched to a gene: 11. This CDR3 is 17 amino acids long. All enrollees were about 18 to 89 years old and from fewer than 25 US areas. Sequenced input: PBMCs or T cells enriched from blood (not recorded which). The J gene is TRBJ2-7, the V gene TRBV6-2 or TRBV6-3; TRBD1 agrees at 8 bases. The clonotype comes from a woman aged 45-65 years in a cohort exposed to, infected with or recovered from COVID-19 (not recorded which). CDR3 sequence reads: CASSYARGLSATYEQYF. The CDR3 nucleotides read TGTGCCAGCAGTTACGCCAGGGGGCTTTCCGCCACCTACGAGCAGTACTTC.